The 30 T cell receptor beta chains presented below share a single source sample, sequenced in a study of cytomegalovirus exposure and HLA in healthy donors. The PCR made use of 60 Vbeta and 13 Jbeta primers. Using immunoSEQ multiplex PCR, the repertoire was profiled, and TCRdb retains in-frame clones only, with some absent. The repertoire holds about 150,000 clones, with under 75% as singletons. Specimen: PBMCs. The receptors derive from a woman aged 55-69 years in good health and CMV-seropositive.

The chain links TRBV4-3 to TRBJ1-1; tentatively, D is TRBD1 (5 bases). The CDR3 is 14 amino acids. Between the trimmed V and J ends, which lost 4 bases and 5 bases, there was a span of 14 bases. CDR1 is LGHNA, CDR2 YSLEER, per germline. The DNA of the CDR3 is TGCGCCAGCAGCCGAATCCTGACAGAGACTGAAGCTTTCTTT. Translated: CASSRILTETEAFF.

This clone was counted once. The V gene is TRBV6-6, the J gene TRBJ2-2; the D gene is possibly TRBD2 (5 bases). V was clipped by 8 bases and J by 0 bases, with 16 bases between them. The CDR3 is 16 amino acids. The V gene's germline CDR1 is MNHNY and CDR2 SVGAGI (reference sequence). CDR3 amino acids: CASLPWESSNTGELFF. The CDR3 DNA follows: TGTGCCAGCCTCCCTTGGGAGTCGTCGAACACCGGGGAGCTGTTTTTT.

This clone was picked up a small number of times. The V call is TRBV7-2, the J call TRBJ2-5, with 10 bases that match TRBD2. The length of the CDR3 is 15 residues. V was pared by 1 base and J by 4 bases, with 3 bases of the junction left unmatched. Looked up from germline, CDR1 is SGHTA and CDR2 is FQGNSA. The CDR3 loop reads CASSLVASGRETQYF. For the CDR3, the DNA is TGTGCCAGCAGCTTAGTTGCTAGCGGGAGAGAGACCCAGTACTTC.

The V and J genes are TRBV7-9 and TRBJ1-1, with unresolved D. This CDR3 is 13 amino acids long. Between the trimmed V and J ends, which lost 5 bases and 4 bases, there was a span of 11 bases. Germline V gene data show CDR1 as SEHNR and CDR2 as FQNEAQ (reference sequence). The CDR3 bases are TGTGCCAGCAGCGTCTTATCGCGCACTGAAGCTTTCTTT. Protein product: CASSVLSRTEAFF.

The chain employs TRBV6-6 and TRBJ2-7; 11 nucleotides align to TRBD2. This CDR3 is built from 15 residues. CDR1 is MNHNY, CDR2 SVGAGI, per germline (reference sequence). V trimming: 7 bases; J trimming: 2 bases; junction bases outside the gene matches: 7. CDR3 sequence: CASIEGTSGTYEQYF. As DNA, the CDR3 is TGTGCCAGCATAGAAGGGACTAGCGGAACCTACGAGCAGTACTTC.

V gene TRBV5-4 combines with J gene TRBJ1-1; D is unresolved. Per germline, CDR1 SGHNT and CDR2 YYREEE (reference sequence). Trimming removed 0 bases at V and 6 bases at J, with 12 bases between. The CDR3 loop spans 14 amino acids. The chain's CDR3 is CASSLDGGMAEAFF. In nucleotides, the CDR3 is TGTGCCAGCAGCTTGGATGGAGGGATGGCTGAAGCTTTCTTT.

The V and J genes are TRBV10-3 and TRBJ2-7; D unclear. Germline CDR1 ENHRY, CDR2 SYGVKD. The CDR3 extends over 11 amino acids. Trimming left V 4 bases short and J 10 bases short, with 11 bases between. CDR3 region: CAISASGPQYF. The CDR3, as DNA: TGTGCCATCAGTGCCTCAGGTCCCCAGTACTTC.

This chain connects TRBV5-1 to TRBJ2-5; tentative D call: TRBD2 (5 bases). V was shortened by 0 bases and J by 2 bases, with 23 bases between the two germline ends. The germline CDR1 and CDR2 sequences are SGHRS and YFSETQ. There are 19 residues in the CDR3. CDR3 bases: TGCGCCAGCAGCTTGGTTGTTTGGGAGATGCCCCTCTTTCAAGAGACCCAGTACTTC. This codes for CASSLVVWEMPLFQETQYF.

This chain links TRBV28 with TRBJ1-2, with TRBD1 as a possible D gene (5 bases). Germline-derived CDR1 and CDR2 are MDHEN and SYDVKM. CDR3 length: 13 amino acids. Trimming removed 6 bases at V and 4 bases at J, with 12 bases between. In nucleotides, the CDR3 is TGTGCCAGCAGCCTGGGGGAGGGCTATGGCTACACCTTC. Translated: CASSLGEGYGYTF.

The chain is built from TRBV2 and TRBJ1-2, with D perhaps matching TRBD1 (6 bases). The CDR3 has 13 residues. CDR1 and CDR2 from the germline V gene are SNHLY and FYNNEI. V lost 5 bases and J 5 bases, leaving 12 bases between the germline ends. The CDR3 coding sequence is TGTGCCAGCAGTACAGGGCCTCGTTATGGCTACACCTTC. This sequence encodes CASSTGPRYGYTF.

This clone was seen only once. The chain has TRBV13 and TRBJ2-7, with no clear D. CDR1 is PRHDT, CDR2 FYEKMQ, per germline (reference sequence). The V gene lost 5 bases and the J gene lost 2 bases, with 16 bases spanning the gap. This CDR3 spans 15 amino acids. CDR3 loop: CASSPPGSPTYEQYF. The CDR3 nucleotides read TGTGCCAGCAGCCCCCCCGGGTCACCGACCTACGAGCAGTACTTC.

The V gene is TRBV7-6, the J gene TRBJ2-3; 11 nucleotides agree with TRBD2. The germline V gene has CDR1 SGHVS and CDR2 FNYEAQ. The CDR3 covers 14 residues. Unmatched junction bases numbered 5, after V lost 5 bases and J lost 7 bases. The CDR3 loop is CASSEGTSGYTQYF. The CDR3 nucleotides are TGTGCCAGCAGCGAGGGGACTAGCGGTTATACGCAGTATTTT.

The chain uses TRBV19 and TRBJ2-7, with D possibly being TRBD1 (5 bases). This CDR3 region has 15 residues. The V gene's germline CDR1 is LNHDA and CDR2 SQIVND (reference sequence). The ends were cut back, 5 bases at V and 3 bases at J, with 17 bases in the middle. CDR3 nucleotides: TGTGCCAGTAGTCCAGGTAGAGGACATAGCTACGAGCAGTACTTC. This translates into CASSPGRGHSYEQYF.

The table lists this clone with a few counts. The chain carries TRBV5-4 and TRBJ2-5, with D perhaps matching TRBD2 (5 bases). The CDR3 extends over 15 amino acids. CDR1 SGHNT and CDR2 YYREEE come from the germline V gene (reference sequence). V shed 4 bases and J shed 1 base, with 14 bases lying between them. As DNA, the CDR3 is TGTGCCAGCAGCCCGGACCTAGCCGGCCAAGAGACCCAGTACTTC. Its protein product is CASSPDLAGQETQYF.

This clone was recorded a few times. This chain uses TRBV5-4 with TRBJ2-7, with TRBD1 identical over 10 bases. This CDR3 has 16 amino acids. Germline CDR1 and CDR2: SGHNT and YYREEE (reference sequence). Unmatched junction bases numbered 11, after V lost 1 base and J lost 7 bases. CDR3 in DNA: TGTGCCAGCAGCTTGACCGGGACAGGGGCCCATTATGAGCAGTACTTC. This encodes CASSLTGTGAHYEQYF.

In nucleotides, the CDR3 is TGTGCCAGCAGCTCCGGGATTACAGGGGTTACGGCTTTCTTT. The encoded protein is CASSSGITGVTAFF. This chain uses TRBV9 with TRBJ1-1; 7 bases map to TRBD1. The CDR3 totals 14 residues. CDR1 and CDR2 (germline): SGDLS, YYNGEE. V shed 4 bases, J shed 11 bases, and the junction held 14 bases outside the gene matches.

This chain connects TRBV7-2 to TRBJ1-2; no definite D call. The germline V gene encodes CDR1 SGHTA and CDR2 FQGNSA. This CDR3 has 14 residues. V was trimmed by 0 bases and J by 4 bases, leaving 9 bases between them. Here the CDR3 reads CASSLAQSSYGYTF. CDR3 coding DNA: TGTGCCAGCAGCTTAGCACAGAGTTCCTATGGCTACACCTTC.

This sequence joins TRBV18 and TRBJ2-5, with D perhaps matching TRBD1 (5 bases). CDR3 length: 14 residues. The V gene lost 5 bases and the J gene lost 1 base, with 11 bases spanning the gap. Germline CDR1 and CDR2: KGHSH and LQKENI. The CDR3 nucleotides are TGTGCCAGCTCATCCAGACAGTCCCAAGAGACCCAGTACTTC. Translation: CASSSRQSQETQYF. The variable domain in full, with the rest retrieved from reference TRBV18 and TRBJ2-5, is NAGVMQNPRHLVRRRGQEARLRCSPMKGHSHVYWYRQLPEEGLKFMVYLQKENIIDESGMPKERFSAEFPKEGPSILRIQQVVRGDSAAYFCASSSRQSQETQYFGPGTRLLVL.

The chain recombines TRBV6-5 with TRBJ1-1; D might be TRBD1 (6 bases). Per the germline V gene, CDR1 is MNHEY and CDR2 is SVGAGI. This CDR3 has 14 residues. V was pared by 6 bases and J by 2 bases, with 13 bases between. DNA of the CDR3: TGTGCCAGCAGGGGAAGACAGGAAAACACTGAAGCTTTCTTT. This encodes CASRGRQENTEAFF.

The rearrangement uses TRBV9 and TRBJ2-1, with TRBD2 matching over 11 bases. The V segment lost 3 bases and the J segment 2 bases; nucleotides outside the gene matches: 4. The germline CDR1 and CDR2 sequences are SGDLS and YYNGEE. The CDR3 sequence is 16 residues long. In nucleotides, the CDR3 is TGTGCCAGCAGCGGCGCTAGCGGGAGGACCTACAATGAGCAGTTCTTC. Translation: CASSGASGRTYNEQFF. Filled out from reference TRBV9 and TRBJ2-1, the complete variable domain reads DSGVTQTPKHLITATGQRVTLRCSPRSGDLSVYWYQQSLDQGLQFLIQYYNGEERAKGNILERFSAQQFPDLHSELNLSSLELGDSALYFCASSGASGRTYNEQFFGPGTRLTVL.

This sequence joins TRBV6-5 and TRBJ2-1, with D maybe TRBD1 (5 bases). Trimming left V 2 bases short and J 5 bases short, with 13 bases between. CDR1 and CDR2 from the germline V gene are MNHEY and SVGAGI. This CDR3 is 15 amino acids long. Here the CDR3 reads CASSYGAGWDNEQFF. CDR3 DNA: TGTGCCAGCAGTTACGGGGCAGGGTGGGACAATGAGCAGTTCTTC.

The chain employs TRBV28 and TRBJ2-3; weak D call: TRBD2 (6 bases). Between the trimmed V and J ends, which lost 6 bases and 0 bases, there was a span of 7 bases. The CDR3 totals 13 residues. Germline-derived CDR1 and CDR2 are MDHEN and SYDVKM. The CDR3 sequence is CASRRDSTDTQYF. CDR3 coding DNA: TGTGCCAGCAGGCGGGACAGCACAGATACGCAGTATTTT. Variable domain in full (rest from reference TRBV28 and TRBJ2-3): DVKVTQSSRYLVKRTGEKVFLECVQDMDHENMFWYRQDPGLGLRLIYFSYDVKMKEKGDIPEGYSVSREKKERFSLILESASTNQTSMYLCASRRDSTDTQYFGPGTRLTVL.

This clone was seen only a few times. The chain uses TRBV11-2 and TRBJ2-7, with D perhaps TRBD2 (6 bases). Germline CDR1 reads SGHAT; CDR2 reads FQNNGV. The CDR3 sequence is 14 residues long. V lost 1 base, J lost 2 bases, and 9 bases lay in between. As DNA, the CDR3 is TGTGCCAGCAGCTTAGTTCGGGAGCCCTACGAGCAGTACTTC. It yields the protein CASSLVREPYEQYF.

The chain couples TRBV6-5 to TRBJ1-1, with D tentatively TRBD1 (5 bases). This CDR3 has 14 amino acids. V was cut by 5 bases and J by 5 bases, with 15 bases left in between. Germline V gene lookup returns CDR1 MNHEY and CDR2 SVGAGI. As DNA, the CDR3 is TGTGCCAGCAGTCCGACAGAAAGGGTAACTGAAGCTTTCTTT. Protein product: CASSPTERVTEAFF.

This clone was seen only once. The genes are TRBV6-5 and TRBJ1-2; no clear D gene. This CDR3 spans 14 amino acids. CDR1 is MNHEY, CDR2 SVGAGI, per germline. Trimming took off 6 bases at V and 2 bases at J, with 13 bases between the two ends. CDR3 in DNA: TGTGCCAGCAGACCCCGAGGGATAAACTATGGCTACACCTTC. Amino acids: CASRPRGINYGYTF.

The chain has TRBV5-1 and TRBJ2-5; the match to TRBD2 covers 13 bases. The CDR3 is 17 residues long. With 4 bases clipped from V and 1 base from J, the junction kept 7 bases outside the gene matches. Germline CDR1 reads SGHRS; CDR2 reads YFSETQ. The CDR3, as DNA: TGCGCCAGCAGCCTAGGACTAGCGGGAGACCTCCAAGAGACCCAGTACTTC. Protein product: CASSLGLAGDLQETQYF.

The chain carries TRBV9 and TRBJ2-1; 8 bases align to TRBD2. The CDR3 is 14 amino acids. V gave up 7 bases and J gave up 4 bases; unmatched junction bases: 7. In germline, CDR1 is SGDLS, CDR2 YYNGEE. The CDR3 DNA reads as TGTGCCAGCGGAGCGGGAGTAGGGTACAATGAGCAGTTCTTC. Translation gives CASGAGVGYNEQFF.

V usage is TRBV5-5 and J usage is TRBJ1-5, with D maybe TRBD1 (5 bases). Trimming left V 0 bases short and J 4 bases short, with 11 bases between. The germline V gene has CDR1 SGHKS and CDR2 YYEKEE (reference sequence). This CDR3 region has 15 residues. For the CDR3, the DNA is TGTGCCAGCAGCTTGGTTCAGGGAAGGAATCAGCCCCAGCATTTT. Encoded protein: CASSLVQGRNQPQHF.

V and J are TRBV7-2 and TRBJ2-3, with 9 bases fitting TRBD2. Germline assignment: CDR1 SGHTA and CDR2 FQGNSA. V trimming: 5 bases; J trimming: 3 bases; junction bases outside the gene matches: 12. This CDR3 has 17 residues. The DNA of the CDR3 is TGTGCCAGCAGCCGAACCCTTAGCGGGAGTAGAACAGATACGCAGTATTTT. This translates into CASSRTLSGSRTDTQYF.

The chain combines TRBV11-2 with TRBJ2-5; TRBD2 is a possible D gene (6 bases). Trimming left V 5 bases short and J 5 bases short, with 15 bases between. Germline-derived CDR1 and CDR2 are SGHAT and FQNNGV. The CDR3 is made up of 14 amino acids. The CDR3 nucleotides read TGTGCCAGCAGCCCCCGCCGGGGGAGGGAGACCCAGTACTTC. Residues: CASSPRRGRETQYF.